A single sample is the source of the 22 T cell receptor beta chains below, sequenced in a study of shared clonotypes between healthy human individuals (dated by TCRdb to the early 2020s). Library generation was performed with the immunoSEQ multiplex PCR assay. TCRdb stores this immuneACCESS table with in-frame sequences only. Part of the clones is absent; in the studies checked, under half of the shortfall reflects unresolved V genes, and no reason is known for the rest. This sample comprises roughly 1 million clones, more than 75% of them detected only once. Approximately 0.56% of the sample is taken by the ten largest. The sequencing sample was made of memory CD4+ T cells from PBMCs. The sample's cell subset or site label is to be understood as: CD45RA-negative fraction. Every receptor here comes from a man in his late teens or twenties in good health. Some clones in this sample may be carry-over from other donors' samples.

A word on this clone: Other DNA sequences in the same sample also yield this CDR3. V gene TRBV19 combines with J gene TRBJ2-2, with no clear D. In germline, CDR1 is LNHDA, CDR2 SQIVND (reference sequence). The CDR3 sequence is 13 residues long. Deletions cut 3 bases from V and 4 bases from J, with 6 bases between. CDR3 bases: TGTGCCAGTAGTATTGGACGCACCGGGGAGCTGTTTTTT. This encodes CASSIGRTGELFF.

The genes are TRBV4-2 and TRBJ2-5; tentative D call: TRBD1 (7 bases). Deletions cut 1 base from V and 5 bases from J, with 17 bases between. Germline V gene data show CDR1 as LGHNA and CDR2 as YNFKEQ. The CDR3 sequence is 16 residues long. Here the CDR3 reads CASSQGGIQGRETQYF. The CDR3, as DNA: TGTGCCAGCAGCCAAGGGGGGATACAGGGGAGGGAGACCCAGTACTTC.

The V gene is TRBV5-1, the J gene TRBJ2-2; 11 nucleotides match TRBD2. Germline-derived CDR1 and CDR2 are SGHRS and YFSETQ. Germline trimming cut 3 bases from V and 4 bases from J; bases unmatched to any gene: 5. The CDR3 contains 16 residues. The CDR3 DNA follows: TGCGCCAGCAGCTCCCCCGGGACTAGCGGCACCGGGGAGCTGTTTTTT. This sequence encodes CASSSPGTSGTGELFF.

The chain carries TRBV6-5 and TRBJ1-3; D is unresolved. V dropped 10 bases and J dropped 4 bases, with 14 bases sitting between them. CDR1 MNHEY and CDR2 SVGAGI come from the germline V gene. This CDR3 region has 13 residues. The CDR3 loop is CATLKPGGNTIYF. CDR3 in DNA: TGTGCCACATTAAAACCGGGGGGAAACACCATATATTTT.

V is TRBV28 and J is TRBJ2-7; TRBD2 matches 12 bases. Germline V CDR1 and CDR2: MDHEN, SYDVKM. The CDR3 length is 16 residues. The V gene end was trimmed by 7 bases and the J gene end by 11 bases; junction bases not matched to a gene: 18. Here the CDR3 reads CASIPYPGTSGLREYF. CDR3 DNA: TGTGCCAGCATACCGTACCCCGGGACTAGCGGGTTAAGGGAGTACTTC.

The chain carries TRBV27 and TRBJ1-1; D remains unclear. Trimming left V 5 bases short and J 1 base short, with 17 bases between. The CDR3 sequence is 16 residues long. CDR1 is MNHEY, CDR2 SMNVEV, per germline (reference sequence). As DNA, the CDR3 is TGTGCCAGCAGTACCGTAGGTCTGAAAGCGAACACTGAAGCTTTCTTT. It translates to CASSTVGLKANTEAFF.

V and J are TRBV5-1 and TRBJ2-3, with no clear D. CDR1 SGHRS and CDR2 YFSETQ come from the germline V gene. This CDR3 region has 15 residues. Trimming removed 0 bases at V and 3 bases at J, with 11 bases between. The CDR3 is CASSLGVGPTDTQYF. The CDR3 coding sequence is TGCGCCAGCAGCTTGGGGGTGGGTCCGACAGATACGCAGTATTTT.

The chain couples TRBV18 to TRBJ1-1; TRBD1 matches at 7 bases. The germline V gene has CDR1 KGHSH and CDR2 LQKENI. This CDR3 region has 15 residues. Unmatched junction bases numbered 8, after V lost 6 bases and J lost 1 base. This CDR3 reads CASSVGTVKNTEAFF. In DNA, the CDR3 is TGTGCCAGCTCTGTCGGGACAGTAAAGAACACTGAAGCTTTCTTT.

This clone has only one observation. The J gene is TRBJ2-3, the V gene TRBV7-2; 10 bases match TRBD2. The CDR3 loop spans 13 amino acids. Germline assignment: CDR1 SGHTA and CDR2 FQGNSA. J lost 13 bases, V lost 6 bases, and 10 bases had no gene match. CDR3 nucleotides: TGTGCCAGCAGTTATGATGTCGGGACTAGCGAGTATTTT. This sequence encodes CASSYDVGTSEYF.

The chain uses TRBV7-3 and TRBJ1-1; D is unresolved. The CDR3 consists of 13 residues. V lost 2 bases and J lost 5, with 9 bases in between. Germline V gene data show CDR1 as SGHTA and CDR2 as FQGTGA. The DNA of the CDR3 is TGTGCCAGCAGCTTACTTTCTGTGACTGAAGCTTTCTTT. Protein sequence: CASSLLSVTEAFF.

The V and J genes are TRBV19 and TRBJ1-2, with D unclear. The CDR3 is 14 amino acids. Deletions cut 3 bases from V and 0 bases from J, with 8 bases between. Germline lookup yields CDR1 LNHDA and CDR2 SQIVND (reference sequence). CDR3 coding DNA: TGTGCCAGTAGTATCCGGCGGACTAACTATGGCTACACCTTC. This codes for CASSIRRTNYGYTF.

V gene TRBV6-5 combines with J gene TRBJ2-7; TRBD2 might be the D (5 bases). With 5 bases removed from V and 4 bases from J, the gap between germline ends came to 9 bases. CDR1 and CDR2 (germline): MNHEY, SVGAGI. The CDR3 extends over 12 amino acids. CDR3: CASSDTSYEQYF. The CDR3 nucleotides are TGTGCCAGCAGTGATACTAGTTACGAGCAGTACTTC.

This chain joins TRBV7-2 and TRBJ2-1, with 7 bases matching TRBD2. The trim removed 5 bases at V and 9 bases at J, leaving 13 bases unmatched. The CDR3 spans 15 residues. Per the germline V gene, CDR1 is SGHTA and CDR2 is FQGNSA. DNA for the CDR3: TGTGCCAGCAGCCGTGGGGGGGGAGTGGAAGTTGAGCAGTTCTTC. It yields the protein CASSRGGGVEVEQFF.

V gene TRBV9 combines with J gene TRBJ1-1; unclear D gene. CDR3 length equals 13 residues. CDR1 is SGDLS, CDR2 YYNGEE, per germline. V was cut by 4 bases and J by 6 bases, with 13 bases left in between. In DNA, the CDR3 is TGTGCCAGCAGCCCCCCTTCCGGGGCTGAAGCTTTCTTT. Translated, it gives CASSPPSGAEAFF.

V and J are TRBV6-5 and TRBJ2-7, with D perhaps matching TRBD1 (6 bases). Germline CDR1 MNHEY, CDR2 SVGAGI. The CDR3 loop spans 16 amino acids. V was trimmed by 0 bases and J by 0 bases, leaving 12 bases between them. The CDR3 bases are TGTGCCAGCAGTTACTCACGTGTCAGGGGCTCCTACGAGCAGTACTTC. This encodes CASSYSRVRGSYEQYF.

The chain is built from TRBV14 and TRBJ2-1; possible D gene TRBD2, 5 bases. There are 13 residues in the CDR3. CDR1 SGHDN and CDR2 FVKESK come from the germline V gene. Between the trimmed V and J ends, which lost 2 bases and 10 bases, there was a span of 12 bases. CDR3 region: CASSQSLRGEQFF. In DNA form, the CDR3 reads TGTGCCAGCAGCCAAAGTCTTAGAGGGGAGCAGTTCTTC.

V usage is TRBV9 and J usage is TRBJ1-5; no clear D. The length of the CDR3 is 15 residues. Trimming removed 1 base from V and 7 bases from J, with 15 bases in between. The germline V gene encodes CDR1 SGDLS and CDR2 YYNGEE. The CDR3 nucleotides read TGTGCCAGCAGCGTATCTGGCGGGAGTGGACAGCCCCAGCATTTT. This gives the protein CASSVSGGSGQPQHF.

This chain uses TRBV19 with TRBJ2-7, with D perhaps being TRBD1 or TRBD2 (5 bases each). This CDR3 comprises 13 residues. V gave up 6 bases and J gave up 7 bases, with 16 bases separating them. Per the germline V gene, CDR1 is LNHDA and CDR2 is SQIVND (reference sequence). CDR3 in amino acids: CASSRDGSGEQYF. CDR3 in DNA: TGTGCCAGTAGCCGGGACGGGTCGGGGGAGCAGTACTTC.

The rearrangement links TRBV5-1 to TRBJ1-2; 7 positions agree with TRBD1. V was clipped by 4 bases and J by 2 bases; unmatched bases: 5. Germline V gene data show CDR1 as SGHRS and CDR2 as YFSETQ. There are 14 residues in the CDR3. CDR3 nucleotides: TGCGCCAGCAGCCGGGACAGCATGAACTATGGCTACACCTTC. Its protein product is CASSRDSMNYGYTF.

This sequence joins TRBV9 and TRBJ2-5, with 11 bases that match TRBD2. The V gene's germline CDR1 is SGDLS and CDR2 YYNGEE. The ends lost 0 bases at V and 1 base at J; junction bases unmatched: 5. CDR3 length equals 17 residues. DNA for the CDR3: TGTGCCAGCAGCGTAGCTCTCACTAGCGGGAGCCAAGAGACCCAGTACTTC. This sequence encodes CASSVALTSGSQETQYF. The full variable domain, in which reference TRBV9 and TRBJ2-5 provide the parts outside the CDR3, is DSGVTQTPKHLITATGQRVTLRCSPRSGDLSVYWYQQSLDQGLQFLIQYYNGEERAKGNILERFSAQQFPDLHSELNLSSLELGDSALYFCASSVALTSGSQETQYFGPGTRLLVL.

The rearrangement links TRBV9 to TRBJ2-3, with D perhaps assigned TRBD1 or TRBD2 (5 bases each). CDR3 length equals 15 residues. Germline-derived CDR1 and CDR2 are SGDLS and YYNGEE. Trimming removed 3 bases from V and 1 base from J, with 12 bases in between. The DNA of the CDR3 is TGTGCCAGCAGCGGCGATCGGGACGGCACAGATACGCAGTATTTT. It codes for CASSGDRDGTDTQYF.

The CDR3 loop reads CASKVAGTLLGQYF. The CDR3 DNA is TGTGCCAGCAAGGTTGCAGGGACCCTACTCGGGCAGTATTTT. The rearrangement uses TRBV2 and TRBJ2-3; D could derive from TRBD1 or TRBD2 (5 bases each). CDR1 and CDR2 from the germline V gene are SNHLY and FYNNEI. The V gene lost 7 bases and the J gene lost 11 bases, with 22 bases spanning the gap. This CDR3 is built from 14 residues.